Listed here are 13 T cell receptor beta chains from one sample, sequenced in a study of T cells after yellow fever vaccination. TCRdb reanalysed the 5' RACE reads using MiXCR and keeps one entry per CDR3 protein. Of 300,000 to 350,000 distinct CDR3 sequences detected, roughly 7.5% appear once; the ten largest clones hold approximately 15%. The sequences come from PBMCs, collected around 45 days after the first yellow fever vaccination. Receptor source: a man aged 18-30 years who received the YFV17D yellow fever vaccine.

The genes are TRBV18 and TRBJ2-1; 7 bases line up with TRBD2. Germline trimming cut 6 bases from V and 9 bases from J; bases unmatched to any gene: 17. Germline CDR1 is KGHSH and CDR2 is LQKENI. CDR3 size: 16 residues. CDR3 coding DNA: TGTGCCAGCTCTCACCTCGGCTGGCGGGGGAGGGTTGAGCAGTTCTTC. Amino acids: CASSHLGWRGRVEQFF.

In this sample, this clonotype turned up many times. The chain has TRBV12-5 and TRBJ2-1, with no clear D. The V end was cut by 7 bases, the J end by 7 bases, with 17 bases between. Germline V gene lookup returns CDR1 LGHNT and CDR2 FRNRAP. This CDR3 has 14 amino acids. Here the CDR3 reads CASAPRYGGNEQFF. Here the CDR3 DNA reads TGTGCTAGTGCCCCCAGATATGGCGGTAATGAGCAGTTCTTC.

This clonotype showed up just a few times. V usage is TRBV27 and J usage is TRBJ1-2; 8 nucleotides align to TRBD1. Looked up from germline, CDR1 is MNHEY and CDR2 is SMNVEV (reference sequence). The trim removed 0 bases at V and 6 bases at J, leaving 12 bases unmatched. The CDR3 is made up of 17 amino acids. This chain's CDR3 is CASSLSFEWTGLNGYTF. The CDR3, as DNA: TGTGCCAGCAGTTTATCTTTTGAATGGACAGGGTTAAATGGCTACACCTTC.

This clonotype was counted between two and nine times. The chain joins TRBV7-2 to TRBJ2-3, with D perhaps assigned TRBD1 or TRBD2 (6 bases each). Trimming pared 7 bases from V and 4 bases from J, leaving 15 bases between. This CDR3 comprises 14 residues. Germline CDR1 reads SGHTA; CDR2 reads FQGNSA. For the CDR3, the DNA is TGTGCCAGCACCCGGGGGCGGATAGCAGATACGCAGTATTTT. Its protein is CASTRGRIADTQYF.

The CDR3 sequence: CSIQAGSSYNEQFF. CDR3 nucleotide sequence: TGCAGCATCCAGGCGGGCAGCTCCTACAATGAGCAGTTCTTC. The genes are TRBV29-1 and TRBJ2-1; D perhaps matches TRBD2 (5 bases). Trimming took off 8 bases at V and 0 bases at J, with 14 bases between the two ends. CDR1 is SQVTM and CDR2 is ANQGSEA in the germline V gene. There are 14 residues in the CDR3.

This clonotype was recorded once. Sequence at one end of the junction differs from germline and may be a read error. The CDR3 loop is CAISEGTGPEQYF. DNA of the CDR3: TGCGCCATCAGTGAGGGGACAGGGCCCGAGCAGTACTTC. The gene calls are TRBV10-1 and TRBJ2-7; 9 bases align to TRBD1. This CDR3 has 13 amino acids. Germline values: CDR1 WNHNN, CDR2 SYGVQD (reference sequence).

This clonotype was recorded a few times. The chain joins TRBV28 to TRBJ2-5; 10 bases map to TRBD2. This CDR3 spans 17 amino acids. The V segment lost 3 bases and the J segment 2 bases; nucleotides outside the gene matches: 9. Germline CDR1 is MDHEN and CDR2 is SYDVKM. CDR3 coding DNA: TGTGCCAGCAGTTTGGGGTTAGCGGGGGGTAAACAAGAGACCCAGTACTTC. Translation gives CASSLGLAGGKQETQYF.

This clonotype was seen a handful of times. The chain couples TRBV5-6 to TRBJ2-3; no reliable D call. With 0 bases removed from V and 0 bases from J, the gap between germline ends came to 11 bases. The CDR3 runs 16 residues. Germline CDR1 is SGHDT and CDR2 is YYEEEE. CDR3 sequence reads: CASSLAGVLSTDTQYF. DNA of the CDR3: TGTGCCAGCAGCTTGGCAGGCGTCCTTAGCACAGATACGCAGTATTTT.

This clonotype was recorded a few times. CDR3 nucleotide sequence: TGTGCCAACCCCCCTACCGACAGGGAGGACTATGGCTACACCTTC. Translation gives CANPPTDREDYGYTF. This chain connects TRBV7-9 to TRBJ1-2, with TRBD1 identical over 7 bases. V dropped 10 bases and J dropped 3; count of bases not matched to a gene: 14. Per the germline V gene, CDR1 is SEHNR and CDR2 is FQNEAQ (reference sequence). This CDR3 contains 15 residues.

The chain employs TRBV28 and TRBJ1-2; D call uncertain. Between the trimmed V and J ends, which lost 3 bases and 8 bases, there was a span of 13 bases. This CDR3 contains 13 residues. CDR1 is MDHEN and CDR2 is SYDVKM in the germline V gene. CDR3 in DNA: TGTGCCAGCAGTTTCAAAGGGTTTGGCGGCTACACCTTC. Its protein is CASSFKGFGGYTF.

This clonotype was counted at least ten times. The chain is built from TRBV3-1 and TRBJ2-3, with 12 bases identical to TRBD2. The V gene end was trimmed by 1 base and the J gene end by 0 bases; junction bases not matched to a gene: 5. Germline V gene sequence: CDR1 LGHDT, CDR2 YNNKEL (reference sequence). The CDR3 sequence is 18 residues long. Written as DNA, the CDR3 is TGTGCCAGCAGCCAAGGACTAGCGGGGGTTACTAGCACAGATACGCAGTATTTT. Its translation: CASSQGLAGVTSTDTQYF.

This clonotype was found a few times. The chain links TRBV29-1 to TRBJ2-1; TRBD2 agrees at 8 bases. This CDR3 contains 12 residues. CDR1 is SQVTM and CDR2 is ANQGSEA in the germline V gene. Trimming cost V 8 bases and J 10 bases; bases outside gene matches: 10. The CDR3 region has the DNA TGCAGCACCGCGGGGGGCGGACCAGAGCAGTTCTTC. Protein product: CSTAGGGPEQFF.

The rearrangement links TRBV20-1 to TRBJ2-5; D not resolved. CDR1 is DFQATT and CDR2 is SNEGSKA in the germline V gene (reference sequence). Trimming took 6 bases from V and 4 from J, leaving 15 bases between them. There are 13 residues in the CDR3. This CDR3 reads CSAQAAIRETQYF. CDR3 coding DNA: TGCAGTGCCCAAGCTGCGATACGAGAGACCCAGTACTTC.